The source of this T cell receptor (beta chain) is a study of OX40 agonist ivuxolimab in advanced cancers. The wider study: Partial responses were seen in three patients, one with hepatocellular carcinoma and two with cutaneous melanoma.

Samples were taken at baseline and on day 1 of cycles 4 and 7. Points from the study as a whole: Circulating CD4+ and CD8+ T cells showed clonal expansion by week 6 at 0.1 to 3.0 mg/kg. Certain nonresponding patients likewise had low normalized T-cell clonal expansion.

This CDR3 contains 13 residues. Germline values: CDR1 SGDLS, CDR2 YYNGEE. A note on this clone: The target antigen is unknown. The junction differs from germline at one of its ends, possibly a read error.

Repertoires were generated with immunoSEQ multiplex PCR, while TCRdb's copy carries only in-frame clones and drops some. Here the sample spans 60,000 to 75,000 clones, approximately 81% being singletons. This receptor was taken from an adult with an advanced solid tumor such as melanoma, head and neck, liver or kidney cancer. The source was CD4+ or CD8+ T cells sorted from blood, collected in a trial of the OX40 agonist ivuxolimab. The rearrangement joins TRBV9 to TRBJ2-1; no clear D. The CDR3 nucleotides read TGTGCCAGCAGCGCCACCTCCCACAATGAGCAGTTCTTC. It is translated as CASSATSHNEQFF.